The TCR beta chain described here comes from a study of T-cell reconstitution after alpha-beta-depleted transplantation in children. Using unique molecular identifiers, the investigators prepared the TCRbeta library. TCRdb reprocessed the PCR reads via MiXCR and lists one record per CDR3 protein. This sample has thousands of distinct CDR3 sequences, with roughly 5% found just once. Between the trimmed V and J ends, which lost 9 bases and 4 bases, there was a span of 38 bases. The V gene's germline CDR1 is SGHNT and CDR2 YYREEE (reference sequence). The CDR3 has 21 amino acids. Sample: PBMCs, mostly from graft donor cells, taken 180 days after TCRalphabeta/CD19-depleted stem cell transplant. The origin of this receptor is a child under three years old who had a stem cell transplant for acute myeloid leukemia, so the T cells may come from the graft donor. J is TRBJ2-1 and V is TRBV5-4, with D possibly matching TRBD2 (7 bases). DNA for the CDR3: TGTGCCATGGGCTTTGGGCGAGGGGGGGCACCGGCAAAAGCCCCTTACAATGAGCAGTTCTTC. Translated, it gives CAMGFGRGGAPAKAPYNEQFF.